Listed below are T cell receptor beta chains from one sample, sequenced in a study of control samples from healthy donors and cancer patients. Sequencing used immunoSEQ multiplex PCR; TCRdb keeps in-frame clones, though not all of them. Of roughly 100,000 clones listed, around nine tenths were seen once; the top ten hold approximately 19%. The sequenced sample consisted of PBMCs. The receptors here all came from a man aged 60 to 75 with lung cancer. Each CDR3 is given with its conserved first and last residue. Fields, in order: V gene, J gene, D gene, CDR3 protein, CDR3 DNA. A D gene is named only where the DNA matches it firmly.

v_gene: TRBV6-6; j_gene: TRBJ2-7; d_gene: NA; CDR3aa: CASSRSFGQGSSYEQYF; CDR3nt: TGTGCCAGCAGTCGTTCTTTCGGGCAGGGAAGCTCCTACGAGCAGTACTTC
v_gene: TRBV6-5; j_gene: TRBJ1-6; d_gene: NA; CDR3aa: CASTRDEDNSPLHF; CDR3nt: TGTGCCAGTACCCGGGACGAAGATAATTCACCCCTCCACTTT
v_gene: TRBV7-9; j_gene: TRBJ1-1; d_gene: NA; CDR3aa: CASRLLTGNTEAFF; CDR3nt: TGTGCCAGCCGACTATTAACGGGGAACACTGAAGCTTTCTTT
v_gene: TRBV5-1; j_gene: TRBJ2-2; d_gene: TRBD2; CDR3aa: CASSRTSGPNTGELFF; CDR3nt: TGCGCCAGCAGCCGTACTAGCGGGCCGAACACCGGGGAGCTGTTTTTT
v_gene: TRBV7-9; j_gene: TRBJ1-5; d_gene: NA; CDR3aa: CASSLVGAIEVGNQPQHF; CDR3nt: TGTGCCAGCAGCTTAGTAGGGGCAATAGAGGTTGGCAATCAGCCCCAGCATTTT
v_gene: TRBV5-1; j_gene: TRBJ2-7; d_gene: NA; CDR3aa: CASSSRLGGYEQYF; CDR3nt: TGCGCCAGCAGCTCTCGGTTGGGGGGTTACGAGCAGTACTTC
v_gene: TRBV2; j_gene: TRBJ1-3; d_gene: NA; CDR3aa: CASSINRDSGNTIYF; CDR3nt: TGTGCCAGCAGCATCAACAGGGACTCTGGAAACACCATATATTTT
v_gene: TRBV12-3/TRBV12-4; j_gene: TRBJ1-1; d_gene: NA; CDR3aa: CASSYPPEAFF; CDR3nt: TGTGCCAGCAGCTACCCCCCTGAAGCTTTCTTT
v_gene: TRBV29-1; j_gene: TRBJ1-2; d_gene: TRBD1; CDR3aa: CSVGRGQGASNYGYTF; CDR3nt: TGCAGCGTTGGTAGGGGACAGGGGGCTTCTAACTATGGCTACACCTTC
v_gene: TRBV3-1/TRBV3-2; j_gene: TRBJ1-1; d_gene: TRBD1; CDR3aa: CASSLPPGTAVNTEAFF; CDR3nt: TGTGCCAGCAGCCTCCCCCCGGGGACAGCAGTCAACACTGAAGCTTTCTTT